This entry is about one T cell receptor (beta chain). Its antigen specificity is not known. Within one base of it there is no much larger clone, and no base qualities were kept. This record comes from a study of shared clonotypes between healthy human individuals (dated by TCRdb to the early 2020s). Broadly, across the study: A few men and a couple of women, aged 18 to 49 years, made up the cohort. Different laboratories and diverse techniques were used to prepare libraries and sequence TCR repertoires, to increase sequencing depth and limit assay-specific biases. For each donor, three plates each were used for CD4 naive and CD4 memory, two plates were used for CD8 naive, and one plate was used for CD8 memory. Leukapheresis yielded between about 0.9 and 8.9 billion PBMCs per donor. To estimate repertoire size and how much clonotype sharing occurs between individuals, the study deeply sequenced the blood TCR repertoires of five healthy adults. The study at large found these results: Only blood was sampled, and tissue TCR repertoires likely differ from those in blood. Incomplete sequencing was indicated by rarefaction of sorted-subset datasets, despite the large sequencing depth. Compared with non-shared clonotypes, clonotypes shared by all four sorted-subset donors had higher generation probabilities. Estimated clonotype richness was generally larger for naive than for memory subsets. About 5% of naive CD4, around 4% of naive CD8, 2% to 2.5% of memory CD4, and about 0.4% of memory CD8 clonotypes were shared across several donors. The genetic and exposure-history diversity represented was limited by the small number of donors. Based on pairwise subsampling, the degree of clonotype sharing among donors was expected to be affected by sequencing depth.

Using the deep immunoSEQ assay, multiplex PCR amplified TCR CDR3 regions from genomic DNA. Extracted genomic DNA from each cell subset was spread evenly across all wells of several immunoSEQ 96-well plates, with each plate serving as a replicate. For sorted subsets, each replicate PCR was loaded with approximately 200 ng genomic DNA, equivalent to 30,000 or so T cell genomes. The purified libraries were quantified using a Qubit 3.0 fluorometer, sized with a Bioanalyzer 2100, and then quantified again using the KAPA Library Quantification kit. A separate single-read 150-cycle Illumina NextSeq 550 flow cell was used to sequence each immunoSEQ 96-well plate. The original pipeline was this. Because the immunoSEQ output included only junctional sequences and no quality scores, the filtering could not be the same as the filtering used for full-length reads. To assign V/J genes and CDR3, sequences were annotated using PyIR, a Python wrapper for IgBLAST v1.9, with IMGT germline references. Reads were filtered out if the reads had weak V/J assignments (E-value above 1e-6), no CDR3, stop codons, out-of-frame junctions, or ambiguous translated residues. V3J clonotypes were defined by identical inferred V gene, J gene, and CDR3 amino acid sequence. The percentage overlap between two repertoires was calculated by dividing the number of shared unique clonotypes by the size of the smaller repertoire. Richness of each repertoire was evaluated using RTK rarefaction, the Chao1 estimator, and Recon v2.1 estimates of unobserved clonotypes. Generation probabilities were computed with OLGA for all TCRbeta clonotypes obtained by the gDNA method from several donors. TCRdb carries this immuneACCESS record with in-frame sequences only. Its versions omit some clonotypes, under half of them owing to an unresolved V gene in the studies checked, with the rest unexplained. The D gene and trimming were derived from the DNA, and the V and J assignments and clone size from that table. The sample table contains around 2,000,000 clones; only one count was recorded for about 95% of them. Together, the top ten hold roughly 1.2% of the sample.

The CDR3 measures 16 amino acids from cysteine to phenylalanine. Only CDR3 DNA remains: 48 bases, in frame from the first base. CDR1 and CDR2, per the germline V gene, are LGHNA and YSLEER. Ends trimmed: V by 0 bases, J by 4 bases; bases unmatched to a gene: 7. For the CD8 naive samples, CD45RO-negative cells were positively selected for CCR7, yielding a CD45RA+CCR7+ population from which TemRA cells were excluded. Healthy HIV-negative adults with no recently reported acute infections or vaccinations were included as donors. Every donor was a Caucasian adult living in Nashville, Tennessee, USA. Blood was collected by leukapheresis, and PBMCs were isolated by Ficoll-Histopaque density gradient centrifugation and then cryopreserved in liquid nitrogen vapor phase. Purity and quantity of every magnetically sorted T cell population were checked by analytical flow cytometry. Genomic DNA was isolated from every sorted fraction and measured by UV absorbance on a Nanodrop 2000c.

The specimen was naive CD8+ T cells sorted from blood. The cell subset or site label here, explained by the study, means: CD45RA+CCR7+. The sequence is built from TRBV4-3 and TRBJ2-3; TRBD1 lines up with 7 middle nucleotides. The TCR sequence derives from a man between 18 and 35 years old in good health. The CDR3 is CASSQDETGLADTQYF. The DNA is as follows: TGCGCCAGCAGCCAAGATGAGACAGGGCTGGCAGATACGCAGTATTTT.